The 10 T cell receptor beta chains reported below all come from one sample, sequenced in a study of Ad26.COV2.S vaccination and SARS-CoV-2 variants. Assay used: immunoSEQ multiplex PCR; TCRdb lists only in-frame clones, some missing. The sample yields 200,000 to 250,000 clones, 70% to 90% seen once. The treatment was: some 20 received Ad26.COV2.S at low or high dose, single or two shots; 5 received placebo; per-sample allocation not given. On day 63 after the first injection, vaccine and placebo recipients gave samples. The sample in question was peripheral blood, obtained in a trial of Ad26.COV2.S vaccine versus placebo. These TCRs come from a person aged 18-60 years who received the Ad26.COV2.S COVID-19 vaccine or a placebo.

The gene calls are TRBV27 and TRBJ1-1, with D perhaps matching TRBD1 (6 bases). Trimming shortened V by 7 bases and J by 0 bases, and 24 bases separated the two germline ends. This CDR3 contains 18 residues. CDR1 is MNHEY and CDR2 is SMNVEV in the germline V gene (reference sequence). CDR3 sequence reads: CASNIYGGRAGMNTEAFF. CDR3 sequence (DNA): TGTGCCAGCAACATCTACGGGGGGCGAGCCGGCATGAACACTGAAGCTTTCTTT.

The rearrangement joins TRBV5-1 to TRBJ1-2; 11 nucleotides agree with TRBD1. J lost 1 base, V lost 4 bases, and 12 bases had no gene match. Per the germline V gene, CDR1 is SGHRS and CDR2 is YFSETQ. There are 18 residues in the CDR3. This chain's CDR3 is CASSNQWTGGSYNYGYTF. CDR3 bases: TGCGCCAGCAGCAACCAATGGACAGGGGGCTCTTATAACTATGGCTACACCTTC.

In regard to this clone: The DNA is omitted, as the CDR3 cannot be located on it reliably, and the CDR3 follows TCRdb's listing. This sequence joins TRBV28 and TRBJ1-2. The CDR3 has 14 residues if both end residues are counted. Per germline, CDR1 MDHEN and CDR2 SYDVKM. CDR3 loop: CASVGSRAVAQGTF.

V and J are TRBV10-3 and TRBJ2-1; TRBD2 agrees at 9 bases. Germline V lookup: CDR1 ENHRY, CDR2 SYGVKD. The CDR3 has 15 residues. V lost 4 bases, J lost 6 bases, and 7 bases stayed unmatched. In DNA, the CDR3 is TGTGCCATCAGTGGGGGTAGCGGGGGCCGCAATGAGCAGTTCTTC. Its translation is CAISGGSGGRNEQFF.

CDR3 sequence: CASSYSGVMNGEQYF. CDR3 DNA sequence: TGTGCCAGCAGTTACTCGGGGGTGATGAATGGGGAGCAGTACTTC. The chain is built from TRBV6-2 or TRBV6-3 and TRBJ2-7; D tentatively fits TRBD1 or TRBD2 (5 bases each). Trimming pared 0 bases from V and 7 bases from J, leaving 16 bases between. From germline, CDR1 is MNHEY and CDR2 SVGEGT. There are 15 residues in the CDR3.

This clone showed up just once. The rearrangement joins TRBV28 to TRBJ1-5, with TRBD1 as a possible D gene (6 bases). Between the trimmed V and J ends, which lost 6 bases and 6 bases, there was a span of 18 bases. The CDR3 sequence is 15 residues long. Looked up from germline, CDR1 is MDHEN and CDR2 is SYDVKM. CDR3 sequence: CASSYDGGPGQPQHF. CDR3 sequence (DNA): TGTGCCAGCAGCTACGACGGGGGGCCGGGTCAGCCCCAGCATTTT.

The CDR3 bases are TGCGCCAGCAGCCTCTTAGGGACTAGCGGGGGGCGGGGCGGGGAGCTGTTTTTT. Protein: CASSLLGTSGGRGGELFF. The chain is built from TRBV4-1 and TRBJ2-2, with 15 bases identical to TRBD2. CDR1 and CDR2 from the germline V gene are MGHRA and YSYEKL. The CDR3 is 18 amino acids. V lost 4 bases, J lost 7 bases, and 10 bases stayed unmatched.

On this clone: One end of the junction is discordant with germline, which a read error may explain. The DNA of the CDR3 is TGTGCCCGCAGCGCGGGGACTAGCGGGGGGGCCGGGACAGATACGCAGTATTTT. Protein product: CARSAGTSGGAGTDTQYF. The chain joins TRBV9 to TRBJ2-3, with 16 bases matching TRBD2. Per germline, CDR1 SGDLS and CDR2 YYNGEE. The CDR3 runs 18 residues.

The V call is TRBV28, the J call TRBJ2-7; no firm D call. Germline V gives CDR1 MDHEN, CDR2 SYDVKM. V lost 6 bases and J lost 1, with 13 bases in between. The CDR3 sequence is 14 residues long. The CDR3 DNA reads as TGTGCCAGCAGCCGGGCTTCGTTTTCCTACGAGCAGTACTTC. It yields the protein CASSRASFSYEQYF.

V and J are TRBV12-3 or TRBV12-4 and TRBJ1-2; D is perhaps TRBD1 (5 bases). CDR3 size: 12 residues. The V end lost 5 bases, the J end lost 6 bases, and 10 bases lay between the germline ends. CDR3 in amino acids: CASSLTGDGYTF. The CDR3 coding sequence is TGTGCCAGCAGTCTCACAGGAGATGGCTACACCTTC.